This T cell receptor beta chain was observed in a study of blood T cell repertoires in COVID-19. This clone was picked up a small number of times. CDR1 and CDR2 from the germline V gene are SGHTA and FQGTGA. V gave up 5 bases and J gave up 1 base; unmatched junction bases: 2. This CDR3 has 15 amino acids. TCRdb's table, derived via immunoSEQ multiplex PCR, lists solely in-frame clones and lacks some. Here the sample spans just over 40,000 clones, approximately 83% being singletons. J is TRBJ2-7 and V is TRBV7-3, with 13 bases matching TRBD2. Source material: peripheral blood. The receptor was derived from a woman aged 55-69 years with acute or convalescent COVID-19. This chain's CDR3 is CASSPGLAGSYEQYF. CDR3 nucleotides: TGTGCCAGCAGCCCGGGACTAGCGGGGTCCTACGAGCAGTACTTC.